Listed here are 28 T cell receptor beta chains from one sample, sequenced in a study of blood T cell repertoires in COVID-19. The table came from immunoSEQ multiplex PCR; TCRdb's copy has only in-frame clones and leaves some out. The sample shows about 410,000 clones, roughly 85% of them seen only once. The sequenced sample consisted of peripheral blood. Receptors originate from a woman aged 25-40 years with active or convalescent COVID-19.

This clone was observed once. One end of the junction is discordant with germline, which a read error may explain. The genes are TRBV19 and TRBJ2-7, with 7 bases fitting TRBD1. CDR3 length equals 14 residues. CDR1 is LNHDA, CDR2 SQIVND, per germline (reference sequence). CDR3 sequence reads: CASSTPPRDRAPNF. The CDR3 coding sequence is TGTGCCAGTAGTACTCCTCCTCGTGACAGGGCCCCCAACTTC. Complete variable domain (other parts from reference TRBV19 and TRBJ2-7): DGGITQSPKYLFRKEGQNVTLSCEQNLNHDAMYWYRQDPGQGLRLIYYSQIVNDFQKGDIAEGYSVSREKKESFPLTVTSAQKNPTAFYLCASSTPPRDRAPNFGPGTRLTVT.

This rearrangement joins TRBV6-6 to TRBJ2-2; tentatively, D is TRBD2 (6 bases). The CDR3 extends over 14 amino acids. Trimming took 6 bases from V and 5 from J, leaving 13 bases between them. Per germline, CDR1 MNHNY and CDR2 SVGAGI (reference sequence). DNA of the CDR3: TGTGCCAGCAGCGGGACTCGTTGGACCGGGGAGCTGTTTTTT. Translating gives CASSGTRWTGELFF.

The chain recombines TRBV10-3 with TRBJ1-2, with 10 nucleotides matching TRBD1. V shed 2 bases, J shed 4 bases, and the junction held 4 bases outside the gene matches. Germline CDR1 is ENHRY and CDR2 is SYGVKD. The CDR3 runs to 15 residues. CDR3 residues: CAISEPRTGGYGYTF. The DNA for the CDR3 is TGTGCCATCAGTGAGCCAAGGACAGGGGGCTATGGCTACACCTTC.

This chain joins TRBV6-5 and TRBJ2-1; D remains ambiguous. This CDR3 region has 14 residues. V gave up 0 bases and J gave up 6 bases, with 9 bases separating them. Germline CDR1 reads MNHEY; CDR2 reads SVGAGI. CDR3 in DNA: TGTGCCAGCAGTTACTCGACTGGCCCCAATGAGCAGTTCTTC. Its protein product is CASSYSTGPNEQFF.

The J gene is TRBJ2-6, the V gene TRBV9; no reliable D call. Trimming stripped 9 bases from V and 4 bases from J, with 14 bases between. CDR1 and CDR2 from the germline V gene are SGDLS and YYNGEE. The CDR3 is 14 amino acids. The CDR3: CATARRSGANVLTF. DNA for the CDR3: TGTGCCACCGCTCGGCGGTCCGGGGCCAACGTCCTGACTTTC.

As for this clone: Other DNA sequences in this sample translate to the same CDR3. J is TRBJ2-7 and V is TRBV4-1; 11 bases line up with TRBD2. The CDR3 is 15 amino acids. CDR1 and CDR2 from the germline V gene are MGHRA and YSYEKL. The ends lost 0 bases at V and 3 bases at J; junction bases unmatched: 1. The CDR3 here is CASSQETSGGYEQYF. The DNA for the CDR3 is TGCGCCAGCAGCCAAGAAACTAGCGGGGGCTACGAGCAGTACTTC.

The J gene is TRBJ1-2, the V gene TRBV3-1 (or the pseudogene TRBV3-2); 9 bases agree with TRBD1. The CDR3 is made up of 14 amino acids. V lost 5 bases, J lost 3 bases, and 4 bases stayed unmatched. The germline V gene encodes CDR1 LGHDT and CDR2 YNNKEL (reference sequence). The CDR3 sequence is CASSSTGGDYGYTF. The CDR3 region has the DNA TGTGCCAGCAGCTCGACAGGGGGTGACTATGGCTACACCTTC.

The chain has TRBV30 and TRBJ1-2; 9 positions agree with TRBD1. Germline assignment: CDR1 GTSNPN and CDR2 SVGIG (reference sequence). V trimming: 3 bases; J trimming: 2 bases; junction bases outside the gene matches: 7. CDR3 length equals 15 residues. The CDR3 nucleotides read TGTGCCTGGAGAACACTGGGACAGGGAAACTATGGCTACACCTTC. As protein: CAWRTLGQGNYGYTF.

The DNA of the CDR3 is TGTGCCAGCAGTTTGTTCTACAGGGGGGGGGCCTACGAGCAGTACTTC. It encodes CASSLFYRGGAYEQYF. V and J are TRBV27 and TRBJ2-7; D perhaps matches TRBD1 (8 bases). Germline assignment: CDR1 MNHEY and CDR2 SMNVEV (reference sequence). The CDR3 loop spans 16 amino acids. The V and J ends lost 3 bases and 2 bases respectively, with 17 bases between them.

In nucleotides, the CDR3 is TGTGCCTGGAGTCTAACTAGCGGGAGATCCGGTGAGCAGTTCTTC. The encoded protein is CAWSLTSGRSGEQFF. The genes are TRBV30 and TRBJ2-1; TRBD2 aligns across 11 bases. The CDR3 runs to 15 residues. Trimming at V came to 2 bases and at J to 9 bases, leaving 9 bases not matched to a gene. CDR1 GTSNPN and CDR2 SVGIG come from the germline V gene (reference sequence).

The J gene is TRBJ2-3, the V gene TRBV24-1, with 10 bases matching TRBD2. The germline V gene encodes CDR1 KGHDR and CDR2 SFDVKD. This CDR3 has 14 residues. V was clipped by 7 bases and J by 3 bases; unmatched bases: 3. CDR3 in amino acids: CATRSGRGTDTQYF. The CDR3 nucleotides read TGTGCCACCAGGAGCGGGAGGGGAACAGATACGCAGTATTTT.

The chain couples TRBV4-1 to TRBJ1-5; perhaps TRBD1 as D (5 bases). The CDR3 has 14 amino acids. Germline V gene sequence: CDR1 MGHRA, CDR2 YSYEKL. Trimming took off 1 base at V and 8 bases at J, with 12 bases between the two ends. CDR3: CASSQGGVAEPQHF. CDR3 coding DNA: TGCGCCAGCAGCCAAGGGGGGGTTGCTGAGCCCCAGCATTTT.

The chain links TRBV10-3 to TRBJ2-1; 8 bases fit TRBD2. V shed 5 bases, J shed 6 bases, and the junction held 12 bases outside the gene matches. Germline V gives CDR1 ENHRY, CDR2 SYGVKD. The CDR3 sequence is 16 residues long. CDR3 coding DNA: TGTGCCATCAGTCGTTCCGGGACTAGTTTTTCCAATGAGCAGTTCTTC. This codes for CAISRSGTSFSNEQFF.

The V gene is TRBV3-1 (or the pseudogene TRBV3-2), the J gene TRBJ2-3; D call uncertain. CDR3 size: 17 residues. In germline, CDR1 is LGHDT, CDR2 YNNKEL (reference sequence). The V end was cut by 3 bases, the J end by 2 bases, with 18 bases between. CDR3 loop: CASSQTGLLKSTDTQYF. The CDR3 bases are TGTGCCAGCAGCCAGACGGGTCTTCTAAAGTCCACAGATACGCAGTATTTT.

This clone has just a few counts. The CDR3 DNA is TGTGCCAGCAGTTACTCGAGTGGGGCCAACGTCCTGACTTTC. Protein product: CASSYSSGANVLTF. The chain links TRBV6-5 to TRBJ2-6; no definite D call. The V gene's germline CDR1 is MNHEY and CDR2 SVGAGI. Deletions cut 0 bases from V and 3 bases from J, with 3 bases between. The CDR3 length is 14 residues.

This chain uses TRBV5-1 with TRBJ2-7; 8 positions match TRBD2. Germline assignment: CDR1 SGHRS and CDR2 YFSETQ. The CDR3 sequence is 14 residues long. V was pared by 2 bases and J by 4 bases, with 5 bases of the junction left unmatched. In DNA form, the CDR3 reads TGCGCCAGCAGCTTTGGGGCGGGGGGATACGAGCAGTACTTC. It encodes CASSFGAGGYEQYF.

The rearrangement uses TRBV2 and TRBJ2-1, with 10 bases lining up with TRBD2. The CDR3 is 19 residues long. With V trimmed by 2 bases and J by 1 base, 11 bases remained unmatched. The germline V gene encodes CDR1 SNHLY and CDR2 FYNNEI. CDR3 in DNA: TGTGCCAGCAGTGAACTTATTAGCGGGGGGACTTTATCCTACAATGAGCAGTTCTTC. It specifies CASSELISGGTLSYNEQFF.

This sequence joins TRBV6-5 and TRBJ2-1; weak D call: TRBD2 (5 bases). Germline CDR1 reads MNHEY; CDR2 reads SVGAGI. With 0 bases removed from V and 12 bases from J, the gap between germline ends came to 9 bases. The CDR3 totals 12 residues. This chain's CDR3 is CASSYSGEGQFF. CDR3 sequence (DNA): TGTGCCAGCAGTTACTCCGGTGAGGGGCAGTTCTTC.

This CDR3 is CASSFSPGQDNEQFF. CDR3 sequence (DNA): TGTGCCAGCAGCTTCTCCCCGGGACAGGACAATGAGCAGTTCTTC. The gene calls are TRBV7-6 and TRBJ2-1, with 8 bases matching TRBD1. Germline CDR1 SGHVS, CDR2 FNYEAQ. V lost 3 bases and J lost 5; bases outside the gene matches: 6. This CDR3 has 15 amino acids. Full variable domain (remainder filled in from reference TRBV7-6 and TRBJ2-1): GAGVSQSPRYKVTKRGQDVALRCDPISGHVSLYWYRQALGQGPEFLTYFNYEAQQDKSGLPNDRFSAERPEGSISTLTIQRTEQRDSAMYRCASSFSPGQDNEQFFGPGTRLTVL.

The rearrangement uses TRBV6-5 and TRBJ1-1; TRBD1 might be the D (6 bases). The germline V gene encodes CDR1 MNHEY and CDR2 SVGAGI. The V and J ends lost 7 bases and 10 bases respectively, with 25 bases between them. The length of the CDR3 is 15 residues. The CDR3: CASNSLGQGQLVAFF. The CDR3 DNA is TGTGCCAGCAATTCGTTGGGCCAGGGGCAGCTAGTAGCTTTCTTT.

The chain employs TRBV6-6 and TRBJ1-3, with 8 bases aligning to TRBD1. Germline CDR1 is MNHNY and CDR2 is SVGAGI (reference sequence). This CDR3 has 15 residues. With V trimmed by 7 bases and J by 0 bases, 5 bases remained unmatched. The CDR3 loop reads CASTVGTGSGNTIYF. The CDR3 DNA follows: TGTGCCAGCACCGTAGGGACAGGCTCTGGAAACACCATATATTTT.

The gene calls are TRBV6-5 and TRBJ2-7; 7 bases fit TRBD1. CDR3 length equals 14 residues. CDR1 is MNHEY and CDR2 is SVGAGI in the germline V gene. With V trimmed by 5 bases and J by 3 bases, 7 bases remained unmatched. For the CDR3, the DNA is TGTGCCAGCAGTACGGGACAGATGAACTACGAGCAGTACTTC. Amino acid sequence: CASSTGQMNYEQYF.

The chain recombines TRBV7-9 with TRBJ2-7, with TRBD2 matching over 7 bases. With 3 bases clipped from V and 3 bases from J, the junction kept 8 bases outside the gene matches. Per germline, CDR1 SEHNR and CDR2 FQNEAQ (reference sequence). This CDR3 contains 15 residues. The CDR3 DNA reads TGTGCCAGCAGCTTTTTACTAGGGACTAACTACGAGCAGTACTTC. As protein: CASSFLLGTNYEQYF.

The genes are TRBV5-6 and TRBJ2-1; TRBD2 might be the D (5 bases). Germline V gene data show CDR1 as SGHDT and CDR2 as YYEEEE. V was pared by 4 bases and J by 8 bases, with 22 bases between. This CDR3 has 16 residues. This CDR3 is CASSTRGAERSDEQFF. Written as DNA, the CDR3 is TGTGCCAGCAGCACCCGGGGAGCGGAAAGGTCGGATGAGCAGTTCTTC.

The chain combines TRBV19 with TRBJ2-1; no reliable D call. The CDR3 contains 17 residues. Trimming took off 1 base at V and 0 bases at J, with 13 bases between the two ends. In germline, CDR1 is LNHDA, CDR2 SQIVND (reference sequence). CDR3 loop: CASSIGLAVSSYNEQFF. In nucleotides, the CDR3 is TGTGCCAGTAGTATAGGGTTGGCAGTAAGCTCCTACAATGAGCAGTTCTTC.

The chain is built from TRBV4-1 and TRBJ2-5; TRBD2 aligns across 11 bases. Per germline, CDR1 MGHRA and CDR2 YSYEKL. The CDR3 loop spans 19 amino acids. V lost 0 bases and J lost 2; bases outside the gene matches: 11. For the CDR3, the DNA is TGCGCCAGCAGCCAAGACTCAGATTCACTAGCGGGGGCACAAGAGACCCAGTACTTC. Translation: CASSQDSDSLAGAQETQYF.

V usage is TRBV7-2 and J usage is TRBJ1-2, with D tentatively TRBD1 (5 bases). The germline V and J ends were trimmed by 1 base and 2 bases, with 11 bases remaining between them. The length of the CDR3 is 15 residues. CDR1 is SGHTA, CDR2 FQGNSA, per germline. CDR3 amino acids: CASSLGDSLNYGYTF. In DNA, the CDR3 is TGTGCCAGCAGCTTAGGTGACAGCTTAAACTATGGCTACACCTTC.

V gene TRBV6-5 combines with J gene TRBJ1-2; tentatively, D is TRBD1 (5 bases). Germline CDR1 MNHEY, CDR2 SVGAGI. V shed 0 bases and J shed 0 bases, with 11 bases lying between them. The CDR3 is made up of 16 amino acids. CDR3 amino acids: CASSYSMGGTNYGYTF. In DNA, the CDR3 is TGTGCCAGCAGTTACTCGATGGGGGGGACTAACTATGGCTACACCTTC.